The present T cell receptor (beta chain) was sequenced within a study of cytomegalovirus exposure and HLA in healthy donors. V was clipped by 8 bases and J by 2 bases; unmatched bases: 7. This CDR3 comprises 14 residues. The germline V gene encodes CDR1 ENHRY and CDR2 SYGVKD. About this clone itself: Its antigen is undetermined.

13 Jbeta primers and 60 Vbeta primers were used for the PCR. Original handling: Later work found 80 million to 85 million unique TCR beta chains, with 9.5 million to 14 million shared. The assay was immunoSEQ multiplex PCR, and TCRdb's table has in-frame clones only and misses some. The V and J calls and the clone size are those of that table, but D and trimming were determined from the DNA. This sample has about 190,000 clones, with around 82% found just once. Findings and limits, study-wide: In an earlier analysis, most TCR beta V segments were productive about 87% or about 30% of the time.

Sequenced: PBMCs. The rearrangement uses TRBV10-3 and TRBJ1-1; TRBD1 agrees at 8 bases. The sequence was collected from a boy younger than 18 in good health and CMV-seronegative. The CDR3 DNA reads TGTGCCATCGGGAGGACAGGGTCTAACACTGAAGCTTTCTTT. Its protein product is CAIGRTGSNTEAFF.